A selection of T cell receptor beta chains follows, all from one sample in a study of identical twins. TCRdb re-called the 5' RACE reads with MiXCR, one entry per CDR3 protein. This table holds 200,000 to 250,000 distinct CDR3 sequences, less than 8% found once. These data were also filed under a second study, of yellow fever vaccine responses in identical twins.

The material sequenced was memory (CD45RO+) T cells sorted from blood. The receptors were gathered from a woman aged 18-29 years in good health. CDR3s include the opening cysteine and the closing phenylalanine or tryptophan. Each record gives: D gene, clone size, J gene, V gene, CDR3 protein, CDR3 DNA. The D gene is left open where the match is weak. The size of a clone is reported for some rows only, either as once, few or many, or as a class for expanded clones.

>-|-|TRBJ2-7|TRBV28
CASSIDSSYEQYF
TGTGCCAGCAGCATAGACAGCTCCTACGAGCAGTACTTC
>-|few|TRBJ2-3|TRBV6-2/TRBV6-3
CASSSTEEADTQYF
TGTGCCAGCAGTTCAACAGAAGAGGCAGATACGCAGTATTTT
>-|few|TRBJ2-7|TRBV5-1
CASSLGDSPNEQYF
TGCGCCAGCAGCTTGGGCGACAGTCCAAACGAGCAGTACTTC
>TRBD1|-|TRBJ2-1|TRBV6-5
CASSYSITATGTPEQFF
TGTGCCAGCAGTTACTCCATAACCGCGACAGGGACCCCGGAGCAGTTCTTC
>TRBD1|-|TRBJ2-2|TRBV3-1
CATGQGVTGELFF
TGTGCCACGGGACAGGGGGTCACCGGGGAGCTGTTTTTT
>TRBD2|few|TRBJ2-7|TRBV7-2
CASSLDGRPRYEQYF
TGTGCCAGCAGCTTGGACGGGAGGCCACGCTACGAGCAGTACTTC
>TRBD2|many|TRBJ2-1|TRBV29-1
CSVEGTSGGYNEQFF
TGCAGCGTTGAAGGGACTAGCGGGGGCTACAATGAGCAGTTCTTC
>TRBD1|-|TRBJ2-2|TRBV5-1
CASSPLTGANTGELFF
TGCGCCAGCAGCCCCCTGACAGGGGCGAACACCGGGGAGCTGTTTTTT
>TRBD2|-|TRBJ2-1|TRBV28
CASSTPPSAGGHNEQFF
TGTGCCAGCAGTACCCCCCCGTCAGCGGGGGGACACAATGAGCAGTTCTTC
>-|-|TRBJ2-5|TRBV20-1
CSARVGGTMKETQYF
TGCAGTGCTAGAGTGGGGGGTACCATGAAAGAGACCCAGTACTTC
>-|few|TRBJ2-2|TRBV4-3
CASSPRVGGANTGELFF
TGCGCCAGCAGCCCCCGCGTGGGGGGGGCAAACACCGGGGAGCTGTTTTTT
>-|few|TRBJ1-1|TRBV11-3
CASSNQLDTEAFF
TGTGCCAGCAGCAACCAGTTGGACACTGAAGCTTTCTTT
>TRBD1|-|TRBJ2-7|TRBV7-9
CASTRSGTVSYEQYF
TGTGCCAGCACCCGCTCCGGGACAGTTTCCTACGAGCAGTACTTC
>TRBD2|-|TRBJ2-5|TRBV5-4
CASSPGLDQETQYF
TGTGCCAGCAGCCCCGGACTAGACCAAGAGACCCAGTACTTC
>TRBD2|many|TRBJ2-1|TRBV29-1
CSVIPWAGGEQFF
TGCAGCGTCATCCCCTGGGCGGGAGGAGAGCAGTTCTTC
>-|-|TRBJ2-7|TRBV28
CASSKPITTGIFYEQYF
TGTGCCAGCAGTAAACCAATTACCACGGGGATCTTCTACGAGCAGTACTTC
>-|-|TRBJ2-7|TRBV28
CASSLQPPGSYEQYF
TGTGCCAGCAGTTTACAGCCCCCGGGCTCCTACGAGCAGTACTTC
>-|many|TRBJ1-5|TRBV20-1
CSAGRVGQPQHF
TGCAGTGCTGGTAGGGTTGGCCAGCCCCAGCATTTT
>-|many|TRBJ2-7|TRBV7-2
CASSFLGDTTEQYF
TGTGCCAGCAGCTTTCTCGGGGACACGACCGAGCAGTACTTC
>-|many|TRBJ1-4|TRBV4-3
CASSQELENEKLFF
TGCGCCAGCAGCCAAGAATTAGAGAATGAAAAACTGTTTTTT
>-|-|TRBJ1-5|TRBV6-2/TRBV6-3
CASSYAGLSNQPQHF
TGTGCCAGCAGTTACGCAGGGTTGAGCAATCAGCCCCAGCATTTT
>TRBD2|-|TRBJ2-1|TRBV15
CATSRLAGEQFF
TGTGCCACCAGCAGACTAGCGGGTGAGCAGTTCTTC
>-|few|TRBJ1-2|TRBV6-1
CASSQTLGQGDYGYTF
TGTGCCAGCAGTCAAACATTGGGGCAGGGTGACTATGGCTACACCTTC
>-|-|TRBJ2-7|TRBV7-6
CASSLAMSSYEQYF
TGTGCCAGCAGCTTAGCGATGAGCTCCTACGAGCAGTACTTC
>-|few|TRBJ2-7|TRBV3-1
CASSQGTSSYEQYF
TGTGCCAGCAGCCAAGGAACTAGCAGCTACGAGCAGTACTTC
>-|few|TRBJ2-5|TRBV15
CATSRARNQETQYF
TGTGCCACCAGCAGAGCGAGGAACCAAGAGACCCAGTACTTC
>TRBD2|-|TRBJ2-1|TRBV15
CATSRASGESSYNEQFF
TGTGCCACCAGCAGAGCGAGCGGGGAGAGCTCCTACAATGAGCAGTTCTTC
>-|many|TRBJ2-5|TRBV11-2
CASSPRQKIAVNPTYQTQYF
TGTGCCAGCAGCCCCCGACAGAAGATCGCCGTTAATCCTACTTACCAGACCCAGTACTTC
>-|-|TRBJ2-7|TRBV19
CASSLSGFHYEQYF
TGTGCCAGTAGTTTAAGCGGGTTTCACTACGAGCAGTACTTC
>-|many|TRBJ2-1|TRBV29-1
CSVEDPRMKYNEQFF
TGCAGCGTTGAAGATCCCAGGATGAAATACAATGAGCAGTTCTTC
>TRBD1|-|TRBJ2-4|TRBV12-3/TRBV12-4
CASSFGQGRNIQYF
TGTGCCAGCAGTTTCGGACAGGGAAGGAACATTCAGTACTTC